The present T cell receptor (beta chain) was sequenced within a study of T cells in localized non-small cell lung cancer. Broader study findings: Analysis by sequencing included only one tumor region, so heterogeneity remains possible.

Only in-frame clones appear in the TCRdb table, and some are missing; sequencing was by immunoSEQ multiplex PCR. This sample has about 45,000 clones, with around 86% found just once. V gave up 5 bases and J gave up 1 base, with 13 bases separating them. This CDR3 has 15 residues. CDR1 and CDR2 from the germline V gene are MNHEY and SMNVEV (reference sequence). A word on this clone: As yet, its antigen is unknown.

This receptor was identified in a man between 40 and 69 years old with stage III lung adenocarcinoma. V gene TRBV27 combines with J gene TRBJ2-3; a possible D gene is TRBD2 (6 bases). This sample comprised peripheral blood mononuclear cells, obtained before any cancer treatment. CDR3: CASSSILARTDTQYF. DNA of the CDR3: TGTGCCAGCAGTAGTATTCTAGCGCGCACAGATACGCAGTATTTT.